This T cell receptor beta chain was sequenced during a study of shared clonotypes between healthy human individuals. Comments on this clone: The antigen is undetermined.

Assay execution took place at the deep level. Sequencing used immunoSEQ multiplex PCR; TCRdb keeps in-frame clones, though not all of them. The sample records over a million clones, around 82% being singletons. Nashville, Tennessee was home to all donors, who were Caucasian adults. Regarding the study as a whole: Generally, naive subsets came out with larger estimated richness than memory subsets.

The sample was memory CD4+ T cells from PBMCs. Noted subset: CD45RA-negative fraction. This sequence originates from a man younger than 35 in good health. Some clones in this sample may be carry-over from other donors' samples.

The CDR3 nucleotides are TGTGCCAGCAGCCCCGTAGGTAGCGGGACTAACGAGCAGTACTTC. It is translated as CASSPVGSGTNEQYF. The chain links TRBV28 to TRBJ2-7; 8 bases line up with TRBD2. The CDR3 sequence is 15 residues long. Trimming took 6 bases from V and 5 from J; bases not matched to a gene: 12. Germline V gene sequence: CDR1 MDHEN, CDR2 SYDVKM.